This TCR beta chain emerged from a study of cytomegalovirus exposure and HLA in healthy donors. Study-level results: CMV serostatus stood as the only immune exposure information on hand. A list of about 180 TCR beta chains associated with cytomegalovirus was given. Later work showed greater clonal expansion in HLA-associated TCR beta chains than in equally common others. Confirmation was obtained in vitro that a few CMV-associated chains are specific for CMV antigens.

Ten or more counts support this clone. Its specificity is unknown. The CDR3 has 12 amino acids. Germline V gives CDR1 SEHNR, CDR2 FQNEAQ (reference sequence). Trimming shortened V by 7 bases and J by 5 bases, and 12 bases separated the two germline ends. The study ran its PCR with 60 Vbeta and 13 Jbeta primers. Method: immunoSEQ multiplex PCR; TCRdb's copy keeps in-frame clones and lacks some. The table records about 200,000 clones, roughly 13% of them present only once. This sequence originates from a man between 50 and 59 years old in good health and CMV-seropositive. This chain connects TRBV7-9 to TRBJ2-7, with D tentatively TRBD1 (5 bases). The sequenced sample consisted of PBMCs. The CDR3 loop is CASTPGSNEQYF. CDR3 in DNA: TGTGCCAGCACACCAGGGTCAAACGAGCAGTACTTC.